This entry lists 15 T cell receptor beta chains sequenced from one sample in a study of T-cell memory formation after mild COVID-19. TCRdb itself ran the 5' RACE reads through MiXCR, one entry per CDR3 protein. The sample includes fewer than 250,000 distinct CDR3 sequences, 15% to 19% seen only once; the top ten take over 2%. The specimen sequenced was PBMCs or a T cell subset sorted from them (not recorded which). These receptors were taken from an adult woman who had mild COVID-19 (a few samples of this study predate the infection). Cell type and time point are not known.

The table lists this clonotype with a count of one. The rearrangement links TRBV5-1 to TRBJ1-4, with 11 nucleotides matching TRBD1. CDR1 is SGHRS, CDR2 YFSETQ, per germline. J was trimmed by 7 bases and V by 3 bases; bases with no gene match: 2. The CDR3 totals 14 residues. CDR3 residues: CASSSGTGGEKLFF. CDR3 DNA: TGCGCCAGCAGCTCCGGGACAGGGGGTGAAAAACTGTTTTTT.

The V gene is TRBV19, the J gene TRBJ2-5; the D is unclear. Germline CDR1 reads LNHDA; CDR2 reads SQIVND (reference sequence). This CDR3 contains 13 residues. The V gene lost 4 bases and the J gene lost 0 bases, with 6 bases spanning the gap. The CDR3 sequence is CASSNTDQETQYF. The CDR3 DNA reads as TGTGCCAGTAGTAACACAGACCAAGAGACCCAGTACTTC.

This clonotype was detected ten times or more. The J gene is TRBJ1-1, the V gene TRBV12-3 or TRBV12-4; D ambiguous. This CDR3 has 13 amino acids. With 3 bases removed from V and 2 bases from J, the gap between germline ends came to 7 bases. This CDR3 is CASSLGTNTEAFF. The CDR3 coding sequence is TGTGCCAGCAGTTTGGGTACTAACACTGAAGCTTTCTTT.

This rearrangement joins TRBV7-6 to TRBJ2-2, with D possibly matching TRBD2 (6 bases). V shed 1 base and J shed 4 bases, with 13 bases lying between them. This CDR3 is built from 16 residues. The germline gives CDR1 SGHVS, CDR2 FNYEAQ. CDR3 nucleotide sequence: TGTGCCAGCAGCTTAGGTGGCGGGGTCGGCACCGGGGAGCTGTTTTTT. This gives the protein CASSLGGGVGTGELFF.

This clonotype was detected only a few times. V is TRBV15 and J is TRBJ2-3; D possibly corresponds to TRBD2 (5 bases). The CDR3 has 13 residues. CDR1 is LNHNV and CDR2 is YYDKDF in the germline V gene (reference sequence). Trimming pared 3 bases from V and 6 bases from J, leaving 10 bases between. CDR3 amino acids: CATSRPGVDTQYF. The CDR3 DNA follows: TGTGCCACCAGCAGGCCCGGGGTGGATACGCAGTATTTT.

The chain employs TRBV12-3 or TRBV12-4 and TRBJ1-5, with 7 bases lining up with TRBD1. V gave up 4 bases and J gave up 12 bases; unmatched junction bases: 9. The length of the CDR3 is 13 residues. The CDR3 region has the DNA TGTGCCAGCAGTTCCTGGACAGGACCGTTCCAGCATTTT. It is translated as CASSSWTGPFQHF.

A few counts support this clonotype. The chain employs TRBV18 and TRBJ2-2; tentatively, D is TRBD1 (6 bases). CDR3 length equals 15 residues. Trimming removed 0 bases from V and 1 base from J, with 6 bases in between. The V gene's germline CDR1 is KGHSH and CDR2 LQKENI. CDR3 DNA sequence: TGTGCCAGCTCACCACCGGGACAGAACACCGGGGAGCTGTTTTTT. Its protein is CASSPPGQNTGELFF.

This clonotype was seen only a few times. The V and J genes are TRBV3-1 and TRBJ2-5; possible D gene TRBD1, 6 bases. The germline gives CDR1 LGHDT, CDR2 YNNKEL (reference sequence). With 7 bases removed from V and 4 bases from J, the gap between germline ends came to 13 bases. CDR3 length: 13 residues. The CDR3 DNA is TGTGCCAGCACCAGGGGCGGGCGAGAGACCCAGTACTTC. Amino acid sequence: CASTRGGRETQYF.

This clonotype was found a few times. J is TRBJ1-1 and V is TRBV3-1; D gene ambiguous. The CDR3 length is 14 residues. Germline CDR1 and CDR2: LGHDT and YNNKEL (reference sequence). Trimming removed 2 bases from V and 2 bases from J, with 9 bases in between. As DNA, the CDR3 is TGTGCCAGCAGCCAACAGAACTCCAACACTGAAGCTTTCTTT. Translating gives CASSQQNSNTEAFF.

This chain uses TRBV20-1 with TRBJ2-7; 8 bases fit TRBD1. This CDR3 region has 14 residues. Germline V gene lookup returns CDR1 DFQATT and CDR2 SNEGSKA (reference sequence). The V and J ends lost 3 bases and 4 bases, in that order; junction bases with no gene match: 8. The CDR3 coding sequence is TGCAGTGCTAGTTCGACAGGGGCTTTATACGAGCAGTACTTC. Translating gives CSASSTGALYEQYF.

The CDR3 DNA reads as TGTGCCAGCAGTGAAAACGGAAACAATCAGCCCCAGCATTTT. Protein sequence: CASSENGNNQPQHF. The rearrangement links TRBV6-1 to TRBJ1-5; D gene ambiguous. V was clipped by 2 bases and J by 3 bases, with 8 bases between them. CDR3 length: 14 residues. Germline CDR1 and CDR2: MNHNS and SASEGT.

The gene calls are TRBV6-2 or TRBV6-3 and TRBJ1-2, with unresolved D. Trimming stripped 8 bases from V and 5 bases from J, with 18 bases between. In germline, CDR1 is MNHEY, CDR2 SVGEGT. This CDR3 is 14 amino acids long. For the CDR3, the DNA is TGTGCCAGCTGCCCATCGAAGGGAGGGTATGGCTACACCTTC. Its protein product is CASCPSKGGYGYTF.

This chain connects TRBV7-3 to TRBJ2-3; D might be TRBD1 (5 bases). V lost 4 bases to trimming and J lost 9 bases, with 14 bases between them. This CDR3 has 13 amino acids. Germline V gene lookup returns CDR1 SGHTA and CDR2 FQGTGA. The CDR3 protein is CASSSPQGDTQYF. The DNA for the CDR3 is TGTGCCAGCAGCTCGCCCCAGGGTGACACGCAGTATTTT.

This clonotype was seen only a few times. CDR3 sequence: CASSAGGPVSGNTIYF. The CDR3 bases are TGTGCCAGCAGCGCAGGGGGCCCCGTCTCTGGAAACACCATATATTTT. The rearrangement joins TRBV7-9 to TRBJ1-3, with TRBD1 matching 8 bases. Germline CDR1 and CDR2: SEHNR and FQNEAQ (reference sequence). The CDR3 has 16 amino acids. After removal of 5 bases from V and 0 bases from J, the junction contained 6 bases not matched to a gene.

The CDR3 sequence is CATRGRASTDTQYF. As DNA, the CDR3 is TGTGCCACCAGGGGCCGAGCTAGCACAGATACGCAGTATTTT. The rearrangement links TRBV24-1 to TRBJ2-3; D is unresolved. The V gene's germline CDR1 is KGHDR and CDR2 SFDVKD. This CDR3 has 14 residues. V was pared by 7 bases and J by 0 bases, with 10 bases between.